These 28 T cell receptor beta chains share one sample of origin, sequenced in a study of control samples from healthy donors and cancer patients. Measured with immunoSEQ multiplex PCR; TCRdb has only the in-frame clones, and not every one. The sample comprises about 120,000 clones, around 94% of which are singletons, and 0.5% to 0.7% rests with the top ten. Sequencing was performed on PBMCs. The receptors here all came from a man of 80 years or more with head and neck cancer.

V usage is TRBV5-4 and J usage is TRBJ2-5; 12 bases are shared with TRBD2. V gave up 4 bases and J gave up 7 bases; unmatched junction bases: 11. The CDR3 is 16 amino acids. From germline, CDR1 is SGHNT and CDR2 YYREEE (reference sequence). This chain's CDR3 is CASSQRTSGADATQYF. In DNA form, the CDR3 reads TGTGCCAGCAGCCAACGGACTAGCGGGGCCGACGCGACCCAGTACTTC.

The chain employs TRBV4-1 and TRBJ1-5; possibly TRBD1 for D (5 bases). The CDR3 totals 16 residues. Trimming removed 2 bases from V and 5 bases from J, with 16 bases in between. Germline values: CDR1 MGHRA, CDR2 YSYEKL. The CDR3: CASSQSARGIDQPQHF. CDR3 nucleotide sequence: TGCGCCAGCAGCCAATCGGCGCGGGGGATCGATCAGCCCCAGCATTTT.

This clone was detected only once. This rearrangement joins TRBV5-5 to TRBJ2-1, with a weak D call TRBD1 (6 bases). The CDR3 covers 15 residues. Germline values: CDR1 SGHKS, CDR2 YYEKEE (reference sequence). Trimming left V 1 base short and J 2 bases short, with 10 bases between. In nucleotides, the CDR3 is TGTGCCAGCAGCTTGTTGACAGGAACCTACAATGAGCAGTTCTTC. Its translation is CASSLLTGTYNEQFF.

This clone occurred once. This rearrangement joins TRBV3-1 (or the pseudogene TRBV3-2) to TRBJ2-5; D call uncertain. This CDR3 spans 13 amino acids. The ends were cut back, 3 bases at V and 2 bases at J, with 7 bases in the middle. Germline CDR1 and CDR2: LGHDT and YNNKEL (reference sequence). CDR3 residues: CASSHTPQETQYF. In nucleotides, the CDR3 is TGTGCCAGCAGCCATACCCCACAAGAGACCCAGTACTTC.

The chain employs TRBV12-5 and TRBJ2-1; D is perhaps TRBD1 or TRBD2 (5 bases each). Trimming shortened V by 4 bases and J by 0 bases, and 16 bases separated the two germline ends. The germline V gene encodes CDR1 LGHNT and CDR2 FRNRAP. This CDR3 region has 17 residues. CDR3 amino acids: CASGSPRGGSSYNEQFF. CDR3 coding DNA: TGTGCTAGTGGTTCCCCCCGGGGCGGTAGCTCCTACAATGAGCAGTTCTTC.

V and J are TRBV11-3 and TRBJ2-2, with 9 positions matching TRBD1. This CDR3 has 18 amino acids. Trimming cost V 1 base and J 6 bases; bases outside gene matches: 12. CDR1 is SGHNT, CDR2 YENEEA, per germline. CDR3 sequence reads: CASSLGGEGQGMAGELFF. For the CDR3, the DNA is TGTGCCAGCAGCTTAGGAGGTGAGGGACAGGGTATGGCCGGGGAGCTGTTTTTT. The full variable domain, rest sourced from reference TRBV11-3 and TRBJ2-2, is EAGVVQSPRYKIIEKKQPVAFWCNPISGHNTLYWYLQNLGQGPELLIRYENEEAVDDSQLPKDRFSAERLKGVDSTLKIQPAELGDSAVYLCASSLGGEGQGMAGELFFGEGSRLTVL.

The chain recombines TRBV27 with TRBJ2-7; 9 bases fit TRBD2. The V segment lost 6 bases and the J segment 1 base; nucleotides outside the gene matches: 10. The CDR3 totals 16 residues. In germline, CDR1 is MNHEY, CDR2 SMNVEV (reference sequence). In DNA form, the CDR3 reads TGTGCCAGCAGCGCACGAACTAGCGGGCCGTCCTACGAGCAGTACTTC. The encoded protein is CASSARTSGPSYEQYF.

The V call is TRBV9, the J call TRBJ2-3; TRBD2 matches 12 bases. The CDR3 has 15 residues. Germline trimming cut 7 bases from V and 4 bases from J; bases unmatched to any gene: 7. CDR1 is SGDLS and CDR2 is YYNGEE in the germline V gene. CDR3 protein: CASRLAGGPADTQYF. CDR3 bases: TGTGCCAGCCGGCTAGCGGGGGGGCCCGCAGATACGCAGTATTTT.

The rearrangement uses TRBV4-3 and TRBJ1-5; 8 bases fit TRBD1. The V gene's germline CDR1 is LGHNA and CDR2 YSLEER. The CDR3 length is 16 residues. V was clipped by 0 bases and J by 4 bases; unmatched bases: 5. CDR3 sequence: CASSQDSTGGNQPQHF. In nucleotides, the CDR3 is TGCGCCAGCAGCCAAGATTCCACAGGGGGGAATCAGCCCCAGCATTTT.

The chain recombines TRBV15 with TRBJ2-7, with D unresolved. In germline, CDR1 is LNHNV, CDR2 YYDKDF (reference sequence). V was trimmed by 1 base and J by 6 bases, leaving 10 bases between them. The CDR3 length is 13 residues. CDR3 loop: CATSRAGVFEQYF. The CDR3 DNA reads as TGTGCCACCAGCAGAGCTGGGGTATTCGAGCAGTACTTC.

The chain links TRBV29-1 to TRBJ2-1; perhaps TRBD2 as D (6 bases). The CDR3 extends over 14 amino acids. Trimming stripped 8 bases from V and 5 bases from J, with 19 bases between. Germline assignment: CDR1 SQVTM and CDR2 ANQGSEA. CDR3 bases: TGCAGCACCTTAAGGGAGGATCAGCACAATGAGCAGTTCTTC. Its protein is CSTLREDQHNEQFF.

There are a few counts of this clone. V and J are TRBV24-1 and TRBJ1-1; D ambiguous. Trimming took 7 bases from V and 5 from J, leaving 7 bases between them. From germline, CDR1 is KGHDR and CDR2 SFDVKD. CDR3 size: 11 residues. The CDR3 nucleotides are TGTGCCACCAGCCAGGATACTGAAGCTTTCTTT. Translated, it gives CATSQDTEAFF.

The chain has TRBV5-5 and TRBJ2-2, with D hard to call. The CDR3 consists of 13 residues. V was shortened by 4 bases and J by 5 bases, with 9 bases between the two germline ends. Looked up from germline, CDR1 is SGHKS and CDR2 is YYEKEE (reference sequence). CDR3 sequence: CASSRAGTGELFF. The CDR3 DNA reads as TGTGCCAGCAGCCGGGCCGGGACCGGGGAGCTGTTTTTT.

V usage is TRBV12-3 or TRBV12-4 and J usage is TRBJ1-1; maybe TRBD1 (5 bases). This CDR3 region has 13 residues. The V end lost 2 bases, the J end lost 3 bases, and 7 bases lay between the germline ends. For the CDR3, the DNA is TGTGCCAGCAGTTTACAGGGCTACACTGAAGCTTTCTTT. It translates to CASSLQGYTEAFF.

The chain recombines TRBV7-2 with TRBJ1-1, with a possible D match to TRBD1 (5 bases). The CDR3 length is 13 residues. Per the germline V gene, CDR1 is SGHTA and CDR2 is FQGNSA. V was clipped by 1 base and J by 5 bases, with 8 bases between them. CDR3 sequence reads: CASSLEAGTEAFF. The CDR3 DNA reads TGTGCCAGCAGCTTAGAGGCAGGGACTGAAGCTTTCTTT.

The chain uses TRBV6-5 and TRBJ1-6; no clear D gene. The CDR3 length is 14 residues. The germline V gene has CDR1 MNHEY and CDR2 SVGAGI. V lost 2 bases, J lost 9 bases, and 11 bases lay in between. As DNA, the CDR3 is TGTGCCAGCAGTTACAAGGGCACACCTTCACCCCTCCACTTT. It is translated as CASSYKGTPSPLHF.

The chain combines TRBV11-1 with TRBJ2-5, with unresolved D. The CDR3 is made up of 13 amino acids. Germline assignment: CDR1 SGHAT and CDR2 FQDESV (reference sequence). V lost 5 bases and J lost 5, with 12 bases in between. CDR3 sequence (DNA): TGTGCCAGCAGCCCCCCACGAAGGGAGACCCAGTACTTC. Amino acid sequence: CASSPPRRETQYF.

The V gene is TRBV9, the J gene TRBJ2-5; D uncertain. From germline, CDR1 is SGDLS and CDR2 YYNGEE. Trimming shortened V by 4 bases and J by 2 bases, and 12 bases separated the two germline ends. CDR3 length equals 14 residues. The CDR3 bases are TGTGCCAGCAGCCCGACTGGCTTTCAAGAGACCCAGTACTTC. Translated, it gives CASSPTGFQETQYF.

Concerning this clone itself: The junction shows a germline mismatch at one end, possibly a read error. The CDR3 coding sequence is TGCGCCACCAGCGAGGTCGGTGGAAGTGGCTACACCTTC. This sequence encodes CATSEVGGSGYTF. The chain links TRBV5-1 to TRBJ1-2; no firm D call. CDR1 and CDR2 from the germline V gene are SGHRS and YFSETQ. There are 13 residues in the CDR3.

This CDR3 is CASSDLISYEQYF. DNA for the CDR3: TGTGCCAGCAGTGATTTAATTTCCTACGAGCAGTACTTC. This sequence joins TRBV2 and TRBJ2-7, with D hard to call. This CDR3 has 13 residues. V was trimmed by 3 bases and J by 1 base, leaving 7 bases between them. Germline CDR1 is SNHLY and CDR2 is FYNNEI.

V gene TRBV2 combines with J gene TRBJ1-1; D unresolved. The germline V gene encodes CDR1 SNHLY and CDR2 FYNNEI. Trimming removed 3 bases at V and 1 base at J, with 12 bases between. The CDR3 consists of 15 residues. The CDR3 reads CASSEMVVSNTEAFF. The DNA of the CDR3 is TGTGCCAGCAGTGAGATGGTAGTCTCGAACACTGAAGCTTTCTTT.

This chain links TRBV2 with TRBJ1-1, with D maybe TRBD1 (5 bases). The CDR3 length is 13 residues. CDR1 and CDR2 from the germline V gene are SNHLY and FYNNEI. The germline V and J ends were trimmed by 6 bases and 5 bases, with 13 bases remaining between them. CDR3 sequence reads: CASRGDFGTEAFF. The CDR3 nucleotides are TGTGCCAGCAGAGGGGACTTTGGGACTGAAGCTTTCTTT.

This chain links TRBV19 with TRBJ2-1; the match to TRBD2 covers 9 bases. Germline CDR1 and CDR2: LNHDA and SQIVND (reference sequence). The V gene end was trimmed by 4 bases and the J gene end by 8 bases; junction bases not matched to a gene: 9. There are 15 residues in the CDR3. CDR3 DNA: TGTGCCAGTAGTAAGGGGCTAGCGGGATGGTATGAGCAGTTCTTC. It codes for CASSKGLAGWYEQFF.

This clone was picked up a small number of times. This chain connects TRBV5-6 to TRBJ1-3, with D uncertain. Trimming removed 4 bases at V and 4 bases at J, with 9 bases between. The CDR3 is 13 residues long. The germline gives CDR1 SGHDT, CDR2 YYEEEE. The CDR3, as DNA: TGTGCCAGCAGCCCTGGACGGGGAAACACCATATATTTT. Protein product: CASSPGRGNTIYF.

The chain uses TRBV6-5 and TRBJ2-7; no reliable D call. The CDR3 consists of 13 residues. Trimming shortened V by 0 bases and J by 6 bases, and 9 bases separated the two germline ends. The germline CDR1 and CDR2 sequences are MNHEY and SVGAGI. The CDR3 spells CASSYSSVGEQYF. The CDR3 region has the DNA TGTGCCAGCAGTTACTCGAGCGTCGGCGAGCAGTACTTC.

The V gene is TRBV19, the J gene TRBJ2-7; no firm D call. The ends were cut back, 5 bases at V and 3 bases at J, with 17 bases in the middle. Germline V CDR1 and CDR2: LNHDA, SQIVND (reference sequence). The CDR3 contains 15 residues. The CDR3 sequence is CASSSAVGSGYEQYF. Written as DNA, the CDR3 is TGTGCCAGTAGTTCGGCTGTGGGATCAGGCTACGAGCAGTACTTC.

A note on this clone: This specimen includes other DNA sequences encoding the same CDR3. V and J are TRBV27 and TRBJ2-7; a possible D gene is TRBD1 (5 bases). Germline V gene sequence: CDR1 MNHEY, CDR2 SMNVEV (reference sequence). V was pared by 2 bases and J by 0 bases, with 11 bases between. The CDR3 totals 15 residues. This chain's CDR3 is CASSLGAGLSYEQYF. In DNA, the CDR3 is TGTGCCAGCAGTTTAGGGGCAGGCCTCTCCTACGAGCAGTACTTC.

The V gene is TRBV5-1, the J gene TRBJ2-1; D unresolved. Trimming shortened V by 0 bases and J by 3 bases, and 16 bases separated the two germline ends. CDR1 SGHRS and CDR2 YFSETQ come from the germline V gene. The CDR3 is 17 residues long. This chain's CDR3 is CASSLEEPTVGYNEQFF. CDR3 nucleotides: TGCGCCAGCAGCTTGGAGGAGCCCACGGTGGGCTACAATGAGCAGTTCTTC.